The 30 T cell receptor beta chains below come from one sample, sequenced in a study of T cells after somatic rescue of genetic block. Libraries were prepared by immunoSEQ multiplex PCR; TCRdb keeps only in-frame clonotypes and omits some of them. The table records about 14,000 clones, about 70% of them present only once. Sequenced input: peripheral blood mononuclear cells (PBMCs). The receptors were sampled from a boy aged 5-17 years.

The chain uses TRBV6-5 and TRBJ1-2; D is uncertain. CDR1 and CDR2 from the germline V gene are MNHEY and SVGAGI. The CDR3 runs to 14 residues. Trimming removed 7 bases from V and 4 bases from J, with 16 bases in between. The CDR3 sequence is CASNLPGNFYGYTF. DNA for the CDR3: TGTGCCAGCAACCTCCCGGGGAACTTCTATGGCTACACCTTC.

As for this clone: A read error may explain this, as a much larger clone is one base away. The chain has TRBV5-1 and TRBJ2-2, with 8 bases fitting TRBD2. Germline assignment: CDR1 SGHRS and CDR2 YFSETQ. The J segment lost 4 bases and the V segment lost 5 bases, leaving 13 bases of the junction unmatched. The CDR3 runs 17 residues. The CDR3 spells CASSIWGSGESTGELFF. The CDR3 DNA sequence: TGCGCCAGCAGTATTTGGGGTAGCGGGGAAAGCACCGGGGAGCTGTTTTTT. The full variable domain, with the rest looked up from reference TRBV5-1 and TRBJ2-2, is KAGVTQTPRYLIKTRGQQVTLSCSPISGHRSVSWYQQTPGQGLQFLFEYFSETQRNKGNFPGRFSGRQFSNSRSEMNVSTLELGDSALYLCASSIWGSGESTGELFFGEGSRLTVL.

CDR3 DNA sequence: TGCGCCAGCAGCTTGGAAGGGGGCGCCGGGACCCAGTACTTC. Translation: CASSLEGGAGTQYF. V is TRBV5-1 and J is TRBJ2-5, with 7 bases matching TRBD1. Germline V CDR1 and CDR2: SGHRS, YFSETQ. The CDR3 is made up of 14 amino acids. Losses at the gene ends were 0 bases for V and 7 bases for J; bases not matched to a gene: 6.

This rearrangement joins TRBV5-1 to TRBJ1-4, with D uncertain. CDR1 and CDR2 (germline): SGHRS, YFSETQ. The CDR3 runs 15 residues. V gave up 0 bases and J gave up 0 bases, with 6 bases separating them. The CDR3 region has the DNA TGCGCCAGCAGCTTGGACGGTACAACTAATGAAAAACTGTTTTTT. Amino acid sequence: CASSLDGTTNEKLFF.

Judged by abundance, this clone is medium-sized. The chain uses TRBV4-1 and TRBJ1-1; the D gene is possibly TRBD1 (6 bases). CDR3 size: 15 residues. V lost 4 bases and J lost 0, with 12 bases in between. The germline V gene encodes CDR1 MGHRA and CDR2 YSYEKL. This CDR3 reads CASSPGPGVNTEAFF. CDR3 nucleotide sequence: TGCGCCAGCAGCCCTGGGCCAGGGGTGAACACTGAAGCTTTCTTT.

The V call is TRBV23-1, the J call TRBJ2-7; 7 bases are shared with TRBD2. TRBV23-1 is an ORF, and what it does is uncertain. Losses at the gene ends were 0 bases for V and 0 bases for J; bases not matched to a gene: 2. CDR3 size: 15 residues. CDR3 sequence: CASSQSASGSYEQYF. Here the CDR3 DNA reads TGCGCCAGCAGTCAATCGGCTAGCGGCTCCTACGAGCAGTACTTC.

This chain joins TRBV7-3 and TRBJ2-3; the D gene is possibly TRBD2 (5 bases). The CDR3 is made up of 11 amino acids. V gave up 5 bases and J gave up 8 bases, with 8 bases separating them. Per germline, CDR1 SGHTA and CDR2 FQGTGA. CDR3 sequence reads: CASSLGGTQYF. The CDR3 DNA is TGTGCCAGCAGCCTAGGAGGTACGCAGTATTTT. Full variable domain (outside the CDR3, taken from reference TRBV7-3 and TRBJ2-3): GAGVSQTPSNKVTEKGKYVELRCDPISGHTALYWYRQSLGQGPEFLIYFQGTGAADDSGLPNDRFFAVRPEGSVSTLKIQRTERGDSAVYLCASSLGGTQYFGPGTRLTVL.

This clone is labeled medium-sized. The chain joins TRBV6-1 to TRBJ1-5; tentatively, D is TRBD1 (5 bases). CDR1 and CDR2 (germline): MNHNS, SASEGT. CDR3 length equals 15 residues. V lost 7 bases to trimming and J lost 1 base, with 14 bases between them. The DNA for the CDR3 is TGTGCCAGCACCTCCCAGGGAGGAAGCAATCAGCCCCAGCATTTT. Protein: CASTSQGGSNQPQHF.

This clone has just a few counts. This chain joins TRBV7-8 and TRBJ2-7, with D tentatively TRBD2 (6 bases). Trimming pared 4 bases from V and 3 bases from J, leaving 7 bases between. The length of the CDR3 is 12 residues. Germline V lookup: CDR1 SGHVS, CDR2 FQNEAQ. CDR3 DNA: TGTGCCAGCAGCTGGGGGGACTACGAGCAGTACTTC. Translating gives CASSWGDYEQYF. The entire variable domain, with the rest obtained from reference TRBV7-8 and TRBJ2-7, is as follows: GAGVSQSPRYKVAKRGQDVALRCDPISGHVSLFWYQQALGQGPEFLTYFQNEAQLDKSGLPSDRFFAERPEGSVSTLKIQRTQQEDSAVYLCASSWGDYEQYFGPGTRLTVT.

This clone was detected once. The V gene is TRBV19, the J gene TRBJ2-4, with D maybe TRBD2 (6 bases). CDR1 is LNHDA, CDR2 SQIVND, per germline (reference sequence). Between the trimmed V and J ends, which lost 11 bases and 0 bases, there was a span of 14 bases. The CDR3 runs to 14 residues. CDR3 in DNA: TGTGCCCGAGGCCCGGGGGAAGCCAAAAACATTCAGTACTTC. Translation gives CARGPGEAKNIQYF.

The chain couples TRBV5-4 to TRBJ1-1; TRBD1 matches 9 bases. CDR1 and CDR2 from the germline V gene are SGHNT and YYREEE (reference sequence). CDR3 length: 16 residues. V was pared by 7 bases and J by 5 bases, with 15 bases of the junction left unmatched. The CDR3 here is CASEGILGQGLTEAFF. The DNA of the CDR3 is TGTGCCAGCGAGGGGATCCTGGGACAGGGCTTGACTGAAGCTTTCTTT.

V and J are TRBV10-3 and TRBJ2-7, with TRBD1 matching over 9 bases. This CDR3 contains 18 residues. Unmatched junction bases numbered 12, after V lost 0 bases and J lost 3 bases. Germline V lookup: CDR1 ENHRY, CDR2 SYGVKD. DNA of the CDR3: TGTGCCATCAGTGAGTCCCTACAGGGGACAGGGTGGGGCTACGAGCAGTACTTC. This encodes CAISESLQGTGWGYEQYF.

This clone was counted a few times. The genes are TRBV5-1 and TRBJ1-1; 8 positions match TRBD1. Per germline, CDR1 SGHRS and CDR2 YFSETQ. The CDR3 sequence is 14 residues long. Trimming removed 4 bases from V and 4 bases from J; junction bases left unmatched: 6. CDR3 bases: TGCGCCAGCAGCCCCCAGGGGGCGAGCACTGAAGCTTTCTTT. Residues: CASSPQGASTEAFF.

The J gene is TRBJ2-2, the V gene TRBV7-3, with D maybe TRBD1 (6 bases). The CDR3 totals 16 residues. V was pared by 5 bases and J by 0 bases, with 13 bases between. The V gene's germline CDR1 is SGHTA and CDR2 FQGTGA. CDR3 bases: TGTGCCAGCAGCATACCCGGGACACCGAACACCGGGGAGCTGTTTTTT. It encodes CASSIPGTPNTGELFF.

V is TRBV5-3 and J is TRBJ1-5; TRBD1 matches at 9 bases. TRBV5-3 has ORF status, its function being uncertain. CDR3 size: 16 residues. The ends lost 2 bases at V and 15 bases at J; junction bases unmatched: 18. The CDR3 DNA is TGTGCCAGAAGCTTCCTTAAATGTGGGGACAGGGACCCCAGGCATTTT. This encodes CARSFLKCGDRDPRHF.

This chain links TRBV27 with TRBJ2-4, with D uncertain. CDR1 is MNHEY and CDR2 is SMNVEV in the germline V gene (reference sequence). The V end lost 3 bases, the J end lost 9 bases, and 12 bases lay between the germline ends. This CDR3 contains 13 residues. As DNA, the CDR3 is TGTGCCAGCAGTTTCTCCGGTTGGGGCATTCAGTACTTC. Protein sequence: CASSFSGWGIQYF.

J is TRBJ2-2 and V is TRBV5-1; D not resolved. Trimming left V 1 base short and J 2 bases short, with 3 bases between. Germline CDR1 is SGHRS and CDR2 is YFSETQ. CDR3 length equals 13 residues. The CDR3 region has the DNA TGCGCCAGCAGCTTGATTAACACCGGGGAGCTGTTTTTT. It specifies CASSLINTGELFF.

The chain links TRBV19 to TRBJ2-7; 9 bases fit TRBD1. The junction had 6 bases not matched to a gene; V was cut back by 1 base and J by 5 bases. CDR1 is LNHDA and CDR2 is SQIVND in the germline V gene (reference sequence). The CDR3 has 15 amino acids. CDR3 nucleotide sequence: TGTGCCAGTAGTATAGGAGGGACAGGGAACCACGAGCAGTACTTC. Amino acids: CASSIGGTGNHEQYF. Complete variable domain (other parts from reference TRBV19 and TRBJ2-7): DGGITQSPKYLFRKEGQNVTLSCEQNLNHDAMYWYRQDPGQGLRLIYYSQIVNDFQKGDIAEGYSVSREKKESFPLTVTSAQKNPTAFYLCASSIGGTGNHEQYFGPGTRLTVT.

The chain recombines TRBV28 with TRBJ2-1, with 7 bases fitting TRBD2. CDR1 and CDR2 from the germline V gene are MDHEN and SYDVKM. The V and J ends lost 5 bases and 4 bases, in that order; junction bases with no gene match: 2. CDR3 length: 13 amino acids. Written as DNA, the CDR3 is TGTGCCAGCAGTCTAGCGGATTACAATGAGCAGTTCTTC. Translated: CASSLADYNEQFF.

This chain connects TRBV28 to TRBJ2-5; unclear D gene. This CDR3 region has 15 residues. The germline CDR1 and CDR2 sequences are MDHEN and SYDVKM. Between the trimmed V and J ends, which lost 3 bases and 1 base, there was a span of 12 bases. CDR3 sequence reads: CASSLTPASQETQYF. Written as DNA, the CDR3 is TGTGCCAGCAGTTTGACCCCCGCGTCCCAAGAGACCCAGTACTTC.

The V and J genes are TRBV28 and TRBJ1-6; a weak D match, TRBD1 (5 bases). Germline CDR1 is MDHEN and CDR2 is SYDVKM. V gave up 1 base and J gave up 7 bases, with 11 bases separating them. The CDR3 runs to 15 residues. The CDR3 here is CASSLYGGSNSPLHF. CDR3 nucleotides: TGTGCCAGCAGTTTATATGGGGGTTCCAATTCACCCCTCCACTTT.

This rearrangement joins TRBV19 to TRBJ1-5; perhaps TRBD1 as D (5 bases). The CDR3 is made up of 13 amino acids. The V gene lost 8 bases and the J gene lost 5 bases, with 13 bases spanning the gap. Germline V CDR1 and CDR2: LNHDA, SQIVND (reference sequence). The CDR3 loop is CASRGGRYQPQHF. CDR3 nucleotides: TGTGCCAGTCGGGGGGGGAGGTATCAGCCCCAGCATTTT.

The rearrangement links TRBV6-4 to TRBJ1-1; D might be TRBD1 (5 bases). Germline V gene data show CDR1 as MRHNA and CDR2 as SNTAGT. The CDR3 is 16 amino acids. Between the trimmed V and J ends, which lost 7 bases and 0 bases, there was a span of 18 bases. DNA of the CDR3: TGTGCCAGCACCCACACAGGCTGGAACATGAACACTGAAGCTTTCTTT. This sequence encodes CASTHTGWNMNTEAFF.

This clone was seen a few times. The V gene is TRBV19, the J gene TRBJ2-7; no firm D call. CDR1 is LNHDA, CDR2 SQIVND, per germline (reference sequence). Deletions cut 0 bases from V and 4 bases from J, with 7 bases between. CDR3 length equals 13 residues. In nucleotides, the CDR3 is TGTGCCAGTAGTATAGAGGAGCAATACGAGCAGTACTTC. As protein: CASSIEEQYEQYF.

The chain carries TRBV28 and TRBJ2-5; possibly TRBD1 for D (6 bases). Germline CDR1 is MDHEN and CDR2 is SYDVKM. The CDR3 contains 17 residues. Trimming took 1 base from V and 5 from J, leaving 20 bases between them. The CDR3 spells CASSLLSATGQGETQYF. The CDR3 DNA follows: TGTGCCAGCAGTTTATTATCCGCGACAGGCCAGGGGGAGACCCAGTACTTC.

The chain employs TRBV5-1 and TRBJ2-2, with D unresolved. The germline V gene has CDR1 SGHRS and CDR2 YFSETQ. This CDR3 region has 15 residues. Trimming took 7 bases from V and 0 from J, leaving 13 bases between them. The CDR3 DNA sequence: TGCGCCAGCCCTGGTGGAAGGGCGAACACCGGGGAGCTGTTTTTT. Residues: CASPGGRANTGELFF.

This clone was counted only a few times. The V call is TRBV28, the J call TRBJ2-5, with 7 bases lining up with TRBD1. Germline V gene sequence: CDR1 MDHEN, CDR2 SYDVKM. After removal of 0 bases from V and 2 bases from J, the junction contained 3 bases not matched to a gene. This CDR3 contains 15 residues. As DNA, the CDR3 is TGTGCCAGCAGTTTATGGGGGACAGCTCAAGAGACCCAGTACTTC. This codes for CASSLWGTAQETQYF.

The chain carries TRBV28 and TRBJ2-1; the D is unclear. Trimming pared 5 bases from V and 2 bases from J, leaving 7 bases between. This CDR3 spans 13 amino acids. CDR1 MDHEN and CDR2 SYDVKM come from the germline V gene. The CDR3 here is CASSPPPYNEQFF. The CDR3 nucleotides read TGTGCCAGCAGTCCGCCACCCTACAATGAGCAGTTCTTC.

The chain joins TRBV2 to TRBJ2-7; D gene ambiguous. CDR1 is SNHLY, CDR2 FYNNEI, per germline. V was clipped by 10 bases and J by 0 bases, with 22 bases between them. The CDR3 consists of 16 residues. The CDR3 bases are TGTGCCACACGAGTTGATTTTGGAGTCAGCTCCTACGAGCAGTACTTC. Protein sequence: CATRVDFGVSSYEQYF.

The chain employs TRBV4-1 and TRBJ2-7, with D tentatively TRBD1 or TRBD2 (5 bases each). The germline V and J ends were trimmed by 2 bases and 4 bases, with 24 bases remaining between them. The CDR3 has 18 residues. Germline CDR1 MGHRA, CDR2 YSYEKL. In nucleotides, the CDR3 is TGCGCCAGCAGCCAACTTCTTTTACGGGGAAAAGGGGCTTACGAGCAGTACTTC. Its protein product is CASSQLLLRGKGAYEQYF.